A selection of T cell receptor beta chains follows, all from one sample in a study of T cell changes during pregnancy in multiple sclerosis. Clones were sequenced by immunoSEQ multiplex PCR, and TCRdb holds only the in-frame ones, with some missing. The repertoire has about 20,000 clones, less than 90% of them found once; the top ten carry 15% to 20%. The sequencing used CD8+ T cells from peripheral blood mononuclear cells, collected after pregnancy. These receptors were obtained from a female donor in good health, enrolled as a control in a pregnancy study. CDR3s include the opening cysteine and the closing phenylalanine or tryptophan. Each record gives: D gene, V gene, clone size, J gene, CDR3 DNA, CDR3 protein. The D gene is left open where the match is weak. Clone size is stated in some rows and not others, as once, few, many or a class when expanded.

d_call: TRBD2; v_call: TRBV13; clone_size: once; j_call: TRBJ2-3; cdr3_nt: TGTGCCAGCAGCCAGGCACTAGCGGGAGGAACTAGCACAGATACGCAGTATTTT; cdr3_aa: CASSQALAGGTSTDTQYF
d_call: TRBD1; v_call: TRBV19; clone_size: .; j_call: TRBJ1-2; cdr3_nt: TGTGCCAGTACCGAAGACAGGGGCGTATTAGGCTACACCTTC; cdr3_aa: CASTEDRGVLGYTF
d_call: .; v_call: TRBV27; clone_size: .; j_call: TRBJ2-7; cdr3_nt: TGTGCCAGCAGCGCCGCAGGGGCAGGGGAGTACGAGCAGTACTTC; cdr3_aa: CASSAAGAGEYEQYF
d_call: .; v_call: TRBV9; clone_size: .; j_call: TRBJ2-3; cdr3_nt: TGTGCCAGCAGCGTATACGAGGGAGTCACAGATACGCAGTATTTT; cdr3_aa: CASSVYEGVTDTQYF
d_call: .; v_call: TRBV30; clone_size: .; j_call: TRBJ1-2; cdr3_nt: TGTGCCTGGAGTGTTGGGCCGGCCCATGGCTACACCTTC; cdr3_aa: CAWSVGPAHGYTF
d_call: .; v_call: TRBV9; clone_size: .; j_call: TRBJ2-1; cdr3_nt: TGTGCCAGCAGCGTAGCTACAGGCGGAGCCTATGAGCAGTTCTTC; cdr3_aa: CASSVATGGAYEQFF
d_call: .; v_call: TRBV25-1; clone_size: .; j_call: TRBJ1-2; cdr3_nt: TGTGCCAGCGGTGAAGTCAACTCCTATGGCTACACCTTC; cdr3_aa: CASGEVNSYGYTF
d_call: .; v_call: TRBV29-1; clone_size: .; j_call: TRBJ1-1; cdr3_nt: TGCAGCGTTCTTACAGGATATTCTGAAGCTTTCTTT; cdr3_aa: CSVLTGYSEAFF
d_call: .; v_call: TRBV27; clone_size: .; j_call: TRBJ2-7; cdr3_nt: TGTGCCAGCAGTCCCTCGGCCGGGGTGGAGTCCTACGAGCAGTACTTC; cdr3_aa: CASSPSAGVESYEQYF
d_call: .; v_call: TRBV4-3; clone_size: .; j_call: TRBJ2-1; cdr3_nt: TGCGCCAGCAGCCAAGATCGGGGGGACACCTACAATGAGCAGTTCTTC; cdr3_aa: CASSQDRGDTYNEQFF
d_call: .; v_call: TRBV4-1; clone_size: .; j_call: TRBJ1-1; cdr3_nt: TGCGCCAGCAGCCAAGATCCAGGGAGGGGGATACCGAACACTGAAGCTTTCTTT; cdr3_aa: CASSQDPGRGIPNTEAFF
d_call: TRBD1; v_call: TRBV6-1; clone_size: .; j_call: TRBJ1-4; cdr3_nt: TGTGCCAGCAGTGAGCTTACAGGGGGCGTTGAAAAACTGTTTTTT; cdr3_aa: CASSELTGGVEKLFF
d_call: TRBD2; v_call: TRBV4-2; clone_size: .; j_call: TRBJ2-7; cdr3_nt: TGTGCCAGCAGCCTATCGCGACTAGCGGGAGAGGGCGAGCAGTACTTC; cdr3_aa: CASSLSRLAGEGEQYF